One sample yielded the 3 T cell receptor beta chains listed below, sequenced in a study of control samples from healthy donors and cancer patients. Here immunoSEQ multiplex PCR was the method, and the copy in TCRdb shows in-frame clones only, minus some. Of approximately 80,000 clones listed, around nine tenths are singletons. The sample taken for sequencing was blood. The source is a woman in her forties or fifties in good health.

The chain carries TRBV25-1 and TRBJ1-4; D is ambiguous. Trimming stripped 4 bases from V and 3 bases from J, with 18 bases between. CDR1 is MGHDK and CDR2 is SYGVNS in the germline V gene. CDR3 length: 17 residues. CDR3 in DNA: TGTGCCAGCAGTGCTACCCTCGCCGAGAGCCCTAATGAAAAACTGTTTTTT. Encoded protein: CASSATLAESPNEKLFF. Drawing the rest from reference TRBV25-1 and TRBJ1-4, the complete variable domain is EADIYQTPRYLVIGTGKKITLECSQTMGHDKMYWYQQDPGMELHLIHYSYGVNSTEKGDLSSESTVSRIRTEHFPLTLESARPSHTSQYLCASSATLAESPNEKLFFGSGTQLSVL.

V and J are TRBV5-5 and TRBJ1-2; maybe TRBD1 (5 bases). Trimming cost V 4 bases and J 3 bases, with 13 bases left between them. The V gene's germline CDR1 is SGHKS and CDR2 YYEKEE (reference sequence). The CDR3 is 14 residues long. CDR3 loop: CASSVQRGDYGYTF. The DNA of the CDR3 is TGTGCCAGCAGCGTTCAGCGGGGGGACTATGGCTACACCTTC.

The J gene is TRBJ1-1, the V gene TRBV29-1, with D possibly TRBD1 on 6 matching bases. CDR1 and CDR2 from the germline V gene are SQVTM and ANQGSEA. The CDR3 spans 14 residues. V gave up 0 bases and J gave up 4 bases, with 12 bases separating them. CDR3: CSVEERGSGTEAFF. CDR3 bases: TGCAGCGTTGAAGAAAGGGGGTCGGGCACTGAAGCTTTCTTT.